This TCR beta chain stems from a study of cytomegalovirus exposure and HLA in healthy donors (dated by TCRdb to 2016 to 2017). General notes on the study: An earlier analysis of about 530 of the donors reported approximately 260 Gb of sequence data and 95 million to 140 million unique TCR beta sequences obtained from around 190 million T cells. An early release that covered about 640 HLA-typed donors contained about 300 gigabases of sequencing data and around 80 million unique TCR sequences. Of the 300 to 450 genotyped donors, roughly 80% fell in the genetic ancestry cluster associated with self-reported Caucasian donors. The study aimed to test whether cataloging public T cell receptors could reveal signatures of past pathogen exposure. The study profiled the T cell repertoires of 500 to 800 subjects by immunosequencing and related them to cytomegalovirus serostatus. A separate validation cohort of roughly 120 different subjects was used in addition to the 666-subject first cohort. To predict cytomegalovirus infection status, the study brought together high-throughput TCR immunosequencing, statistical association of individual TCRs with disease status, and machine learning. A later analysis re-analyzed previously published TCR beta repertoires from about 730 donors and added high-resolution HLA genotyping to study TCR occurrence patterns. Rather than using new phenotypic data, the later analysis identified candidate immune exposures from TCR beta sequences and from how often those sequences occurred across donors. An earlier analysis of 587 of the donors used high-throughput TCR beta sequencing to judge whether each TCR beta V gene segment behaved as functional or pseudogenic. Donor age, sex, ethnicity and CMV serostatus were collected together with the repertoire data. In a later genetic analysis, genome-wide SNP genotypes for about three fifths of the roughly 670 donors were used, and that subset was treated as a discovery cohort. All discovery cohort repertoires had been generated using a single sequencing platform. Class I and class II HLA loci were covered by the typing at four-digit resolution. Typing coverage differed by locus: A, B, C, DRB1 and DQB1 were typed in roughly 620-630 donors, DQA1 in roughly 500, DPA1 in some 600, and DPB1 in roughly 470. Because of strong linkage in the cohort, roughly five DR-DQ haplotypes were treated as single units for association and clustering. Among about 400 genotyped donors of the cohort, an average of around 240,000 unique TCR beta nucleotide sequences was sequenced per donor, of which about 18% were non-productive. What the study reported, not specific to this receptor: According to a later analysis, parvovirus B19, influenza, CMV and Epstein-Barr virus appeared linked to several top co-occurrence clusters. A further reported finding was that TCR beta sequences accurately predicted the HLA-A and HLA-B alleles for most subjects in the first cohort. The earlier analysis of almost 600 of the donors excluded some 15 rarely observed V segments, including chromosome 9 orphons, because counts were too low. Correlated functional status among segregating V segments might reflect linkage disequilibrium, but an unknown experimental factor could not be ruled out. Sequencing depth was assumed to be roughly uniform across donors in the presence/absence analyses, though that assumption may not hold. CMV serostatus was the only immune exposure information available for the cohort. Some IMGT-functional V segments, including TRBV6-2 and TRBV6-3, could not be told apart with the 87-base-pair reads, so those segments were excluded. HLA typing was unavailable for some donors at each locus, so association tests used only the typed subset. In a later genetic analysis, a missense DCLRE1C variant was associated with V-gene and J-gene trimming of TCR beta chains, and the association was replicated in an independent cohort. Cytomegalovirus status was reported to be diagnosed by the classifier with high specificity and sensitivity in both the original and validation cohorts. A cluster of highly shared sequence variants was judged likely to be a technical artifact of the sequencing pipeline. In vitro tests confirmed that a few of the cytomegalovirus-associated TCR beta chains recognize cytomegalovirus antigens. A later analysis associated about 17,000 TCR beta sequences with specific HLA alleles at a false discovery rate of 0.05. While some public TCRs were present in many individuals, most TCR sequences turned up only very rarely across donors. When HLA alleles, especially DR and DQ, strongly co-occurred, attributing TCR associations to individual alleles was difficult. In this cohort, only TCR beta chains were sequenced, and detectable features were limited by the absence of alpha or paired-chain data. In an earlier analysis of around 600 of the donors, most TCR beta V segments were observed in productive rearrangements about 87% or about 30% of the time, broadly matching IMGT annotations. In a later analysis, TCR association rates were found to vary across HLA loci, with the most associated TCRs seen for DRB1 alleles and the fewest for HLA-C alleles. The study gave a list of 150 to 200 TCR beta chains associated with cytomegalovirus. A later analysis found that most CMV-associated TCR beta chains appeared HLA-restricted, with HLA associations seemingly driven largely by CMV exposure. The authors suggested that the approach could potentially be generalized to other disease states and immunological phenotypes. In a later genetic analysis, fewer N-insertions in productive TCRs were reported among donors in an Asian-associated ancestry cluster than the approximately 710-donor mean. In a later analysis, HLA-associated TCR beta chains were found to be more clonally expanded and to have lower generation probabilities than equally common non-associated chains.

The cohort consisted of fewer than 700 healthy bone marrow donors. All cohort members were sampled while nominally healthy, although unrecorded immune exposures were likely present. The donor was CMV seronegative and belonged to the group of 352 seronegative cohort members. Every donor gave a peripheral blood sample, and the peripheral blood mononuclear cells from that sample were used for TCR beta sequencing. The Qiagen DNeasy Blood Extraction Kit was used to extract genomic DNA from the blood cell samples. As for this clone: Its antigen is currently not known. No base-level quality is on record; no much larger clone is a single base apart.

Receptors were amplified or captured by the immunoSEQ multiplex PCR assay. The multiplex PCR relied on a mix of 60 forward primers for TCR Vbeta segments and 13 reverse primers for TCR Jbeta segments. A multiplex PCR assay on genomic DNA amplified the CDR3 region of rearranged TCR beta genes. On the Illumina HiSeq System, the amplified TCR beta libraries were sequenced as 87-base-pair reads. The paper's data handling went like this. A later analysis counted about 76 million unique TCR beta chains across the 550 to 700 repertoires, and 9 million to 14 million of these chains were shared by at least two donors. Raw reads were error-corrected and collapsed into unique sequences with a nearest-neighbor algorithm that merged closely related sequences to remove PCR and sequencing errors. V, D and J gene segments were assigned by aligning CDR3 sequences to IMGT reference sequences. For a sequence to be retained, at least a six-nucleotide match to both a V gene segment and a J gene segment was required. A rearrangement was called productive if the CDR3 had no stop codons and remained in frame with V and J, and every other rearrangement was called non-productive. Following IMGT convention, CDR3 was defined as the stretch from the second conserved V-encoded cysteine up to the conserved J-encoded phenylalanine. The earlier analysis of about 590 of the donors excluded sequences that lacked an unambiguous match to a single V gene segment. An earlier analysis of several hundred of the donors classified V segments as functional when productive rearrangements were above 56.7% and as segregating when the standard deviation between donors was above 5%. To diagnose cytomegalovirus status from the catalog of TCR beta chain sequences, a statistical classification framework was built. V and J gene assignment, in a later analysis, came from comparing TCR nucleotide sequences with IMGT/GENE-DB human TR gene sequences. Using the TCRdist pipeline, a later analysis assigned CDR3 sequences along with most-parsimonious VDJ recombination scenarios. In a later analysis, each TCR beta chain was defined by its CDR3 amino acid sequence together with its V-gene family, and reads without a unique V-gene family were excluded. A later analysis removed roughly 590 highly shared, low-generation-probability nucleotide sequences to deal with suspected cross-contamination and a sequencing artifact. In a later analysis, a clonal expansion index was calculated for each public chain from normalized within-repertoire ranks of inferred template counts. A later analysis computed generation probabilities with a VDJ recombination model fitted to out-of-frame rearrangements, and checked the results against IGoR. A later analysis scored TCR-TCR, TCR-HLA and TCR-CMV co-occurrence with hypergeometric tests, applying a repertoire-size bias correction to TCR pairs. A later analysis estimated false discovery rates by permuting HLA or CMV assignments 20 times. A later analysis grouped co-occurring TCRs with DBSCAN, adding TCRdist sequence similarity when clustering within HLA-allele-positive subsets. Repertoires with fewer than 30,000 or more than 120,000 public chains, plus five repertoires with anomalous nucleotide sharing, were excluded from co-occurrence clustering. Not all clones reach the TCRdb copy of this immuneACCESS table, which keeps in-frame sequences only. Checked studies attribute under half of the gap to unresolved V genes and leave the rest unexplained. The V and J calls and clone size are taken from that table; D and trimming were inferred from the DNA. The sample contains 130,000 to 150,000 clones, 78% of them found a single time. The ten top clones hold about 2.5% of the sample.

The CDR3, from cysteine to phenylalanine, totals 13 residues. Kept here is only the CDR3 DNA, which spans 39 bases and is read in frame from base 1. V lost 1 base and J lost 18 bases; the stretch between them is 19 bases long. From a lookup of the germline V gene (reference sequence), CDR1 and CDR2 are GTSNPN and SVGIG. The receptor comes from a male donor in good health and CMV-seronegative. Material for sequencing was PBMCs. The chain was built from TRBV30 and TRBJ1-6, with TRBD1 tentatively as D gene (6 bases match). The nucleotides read TGTGCCTGGAGTGCCCAAACACAGGGTTCTCCCCACTTT. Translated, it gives CAWSAQTQGSPHF.